This entry describes one T cell receptor beta chain. Its antigen is not known. Carried by the TCR beta cDNA libraries were unique molecular identifiers. TCRdb processed the PCR reads anew with MiXCR; each CDR3 protein has one entry. The sample comprises roughly 650,000 distinct CDR3 sequences, approximately 59% of which are singletons, and 10% to 12% rests with the top ten. The sample comes from a study of post-analysis software for immune sequencing data. The wider study: Several disease courses (relapsing-remitting, secondary progressive and progressive-relapsing) of multiple sclerosis were included.

The CDR3 is 17 amino acids. Study findings and constraints: The five TRBV segments detected at higher frequency in patients than in controls included TRBV5-6, TRBV5-1 and TRBV20-1.

Sequences were obtained from blood. The chain links TRBV21-1 to TRBJ1-6; the table's D call TRBD1 went unverified against the DNA. TRBV21-1 represents a pseudogene. The sequence derives from a girl aged 2 to 10 with multiple sclerosis. CDR3 in DNA: TGTGCCAGCAGCGGACACAGTATTAGCTCCTATAATTCACCCCTCCACTTT. It codes for CASSGHSISSYNSPLHF.